The 28 T cell receptor beta chains below all came from one sample that was sequenced in a study of cytomegalovirus exposure and HLA in healthy donors. Primers: 60 Vbeta forward and 13 Jbeta reverse. Sequenced by immunoSEQ multiplex PCR; TCRdb stores in-frame clones only, minus some. The sample includes around 120,000 clones, roughly 80% seen only once; the top ten take approximately 28%. Sequenced: PBMCs. The receptors were gathered from a man in his 60s in good health and CMV-seropositive.

The chain carries TRBV12-5 and TRBJ2-1; 12 positions agree with TRBD2. Germline CDR1 and CDR2: LGHNT and FRNRAP. The J segment lost 7 bases and the V segment lost 3 bases, leaving 13 bases of the junction unmatched. CDR3 length: 18 amino acids. The CDR3 sequence is CASGLRLWLAGGGNEQFF. The CDR3 nucleotides read TGTGCTAGTGGTTTAAGGCTATGGCTAGCGGGGGGGGGTAATGAGCAGTTCTTC.

This rearrangement joins TRBV5-5 to TRBJ1-5, with unresolved D. CDR1 is SGHKS, CDR2 YYEKEE, per germline (reference sequence). The CDR3 extends over 14 amino acids. V was cut by 4 bases and J by 1 base, with 9 bases left in between. This chain's CDR3 is CASSRVLSNQPQHF. The CDR3 DNA follows: TGTGCCAGCAGCCGGGTCCTCAGCAATCAGCCCCAGCATTTT.

The chain couples TRBV7-9 to TRBJ2-3; D not certain. Germline V gene data show CDR1 as SEHNR and CDR2 as FQNEAQ (reference sequence). This CDR3 has 16 residues. Trimming removed 5 bases at V and 0 bases at J, with 15 bases between. The DNA of the CDR3 is TGTGCCAGCAGCCTAAGGCGTGCGACTAGCACAGATACGCAGTATTTT. This codes for CASSLRRATSTDTQYF.

In its sample, this clone was seen a few times. This chain links TRBV2 with TRBJ2-5; D call uncertain. Germline V gene data show CDR1 as SNHLY and CDR2 as FYNNEI. This CDR3 has 15 amino acids. V was pared by 3 bases and J by 2 bases, with 13 bases between. For the CDR3, the DNA is TGTGCCAGCAGTGATGGCCAGAACAGTCAAGAGACCCAGTACTTC. It codes for CASSDGQNSQETQYF. Full variable domain (outside the CDR3, taken from reference TRBV2 and TRBJ2-5): EPEVTQTPSHQVTQMGQEVILRCVPISNHLYFYWYRQILGQKVEFLVSFYNNEISEKSEIFDDQFSVERPDGSNFTLKIRSTKLEDSAMYFCASSDGQNSQETQYFGPGTRLLVL.

The V gene is TRBV5-1, the J gene TRBJ2-7; perhaps TRBD1 as D (5 bases). The germline gives CDR1 SGHRS, CDR2 YFSETQ. The CDR3 spans 15 residues. V lost 0 bases to trimming and J lost 2 bases, with 12 bases between them. The CDR3, as DNA: TGCGCCAGCAGCTTGGTAACAGGCCGCACCTACGAGCAGTACTTC. Its protein is CASSLVTGRTYEQYF.

This rearrangement joins TRBV2 to TRBJ2-5, with 9 bases fitting TRBD1. The CDR3 has 14 residues. Germline V gene lookup returns CDR1 SNHLY and CDR2 FYNNEI. The junction had 8 bases not matched to a gene; V was cut back by 11 bases and J by 1 base. CDR3 region: CASQWDRAQETQYF. The CDR3 bases are TGTGCCTCTCAGTGGGACAGGGCCCAAGAGACCCAGTACTTC. The whole variable domain, filled in from reference TRBV2 and TRBJ2-5, reads EPEVTQTPSHQVTQMGQEVILRCVPISNHLYFYWYRQILGQKVEFLVSFYNNEISEKSEIFDDQFSVERPDGSNFTLKIRSTKLEDSAMYFCASQWDRAQETQYFGPGTRLLVL.

This chain connects TRBV5-1 to TRBJ1-5; TRBD1 might be the D (6 bases). Germline V gene lookup returns CDR1 SGHRS and CDR2 YFSETQ. V was pared by 4 bases and J by 5 bases, with 16 bases between. The CDR3 spans 15 residues. The CDR3 bases are TGCGCCAGCAGCCTGGGGCCAGGGGACGATCAGCCCCAGCATTTT. Translated, it gives CASSLGPGDDQPQHF.

V and J are TRBV10-1 and TRBJ1-3; no firm D call. The CDR3 loop spans 13 amino acids. Germline CDR1 WNHNN, CDR2 SYGVQD (reference sequence). Between the trimmed V and J ends, which lost 2 bases and 5 bases, there was a span of 7 bases. CDR3 sequence: CASSEPSRNTIYF. Here the CDR3 DNA reads TGCGCCAGCAGTGAGCCATCCCGAAACACCATATATTTT.

This chain joins TRBV15 and TRBJ2-6; 8 nucleotides line up with TRBD1. J lost 0 bases, V lost 1 base, and 8 bases had no gene match. Germline lookup yields CDR1 LNHNV and CDR2 YYDKDF (reference sequence). This CDR3 region has 19 residues. This CDR3 reads CATSRGGGQVLSGANVLTF. CDR3 in DNA: TGTGCCACCAGCAGAGGTGGGGGACAGGTTCTCTCTGGGGCCAACGTCCTGACTTTC. Using reference TRBV15 and TRBJ2-6 for the parts outside the CDR3, the full variable domain is DAMVIQNPRYQVTQFGKPVTLSCSQTLNHNVMYWYQQKSSQAPKLLFHYYDKDFNNEADTPDNFQSRRPNTSFCFLDIRSPGLGDTAMYLCATSRGGGQVLSGANVLTFGAGSRLTVL.

This sequence joins TRBV6-1 and TRBJ1-6; 9 nucleotides line up with TRBD1. CDR3 length equals 15 residues. Losses at the gene ends were 5 bases for V and 10 bases for J; bases not matched to a gene: 9. The germline V gene has CDR1 MNHNS and CDR2 SASEGT. The CDR3 region is CASSHRDRERSPLHF. In DNA, the CDR3 is TGTGCCAGCAGTCACCGGGACAGGGAGAGGTCACCCCTCCACTTT.

This clone came up once. The V and J genes are TRBV4-1 and TRBJ2-6; D ambiguous. Trimming stripped 1 base from V and 0 bases from J, with 10 bases between. The V gene's germline CDR1 is MGHRA and CDR2 YSYEKL. The CDR3 spans 17 residues. The CDR3: CASSQVGVPSGANVLTF. The CDR3 DNA reads TGCGCCAGCAGCCAAGTTGGAGTACCCTCTGGGGCCAACGTCCTGACTTTC.

A few counts support this clone. V is TRBV6-1 and J is TRBJ2-7; D may be TRBD2 (5 bases). The CDR3 length is 13 residues. Trimming stripped 5 bases from V and 1 base from J, with 9 bases between. Looked up from germline, CDR1 is MNHNS and CDR2 is SASEGT. The CDR3 spells CASSRTESYEQYF. CDR3 sequence (DNA): TGTGCCAGCAGTCGGACTGAATCCTACGAGCAGTACTTC.

This clone was recorded once. This chain links TRBV2 with TRBJ2-7, with TRBD1 as a possible D gene (6 bases). Germline CDR1 SNHLY, CDR2 FYNNEI. The V gene lost 1 base and the J gene lost 2 bases, with 6 bases spanning the gap. The CDR3 contains 13 residues. This CDR3 reads CASSEGTAYEQYF. CDR3 sequence (DNA): TGTGCCAGCAGTGAAGGGACAGCCTACGAGCAGTACTTC. Full variable domain (outside the CDR3, taken from reference TRBV2 and TRBJ2-7): EPEVTQTPSHQVTQMGQEVILRCVPISNHLYFYWYRQILGQKVEFLVSFYNNEISEKSEIFDDQFSVERPDGSNFTLKIRSTKLEDSAMYFCASSEGTAYEQYFGPGTRLTVT.

CDR3: CASSRAPGTSYEQYF. As DNA, the CDR3 is TGTGCCAGCAGCCGCGCCCCCGGGACTAGCTACGAGCAGTACTTC. The chain is built from TRBV27 and TRBJ2-7; 8 bases line up with TRBD2. Germline V CDR1 and CDR2: MNHEY, SMNVEV (reference sequence). The CDR3 is made up of 15 amino acids. V lost 6 bases to trimming and J lost 3 bases; unmatched junction nucleotides: 10.

This clone was counted only a few times. The rearrangement links TRBV7-2 to TRBJ2-1; a possible D gene is TRBD1 (6 bases). The V and J ends lost 7 bases and 0 bases respectively, with 22 bases between them. The length of the CDR3 is 18 residues. Germline-derived CDR1 and CDR2 are SGHTA and FQGNSA. CDR3: CASTLYTQGRPSYNEQFF. DNA of the CDR3: TGTGCCAGCACCCTCTATACCCAGGGGAGACCCTCCTACAATGAGCAGTTCTTC.

The chain joins TRBV7-3 to TRBJ2-1, with 7 bases matching TRBD2. The germline gives CDR1 SGHTA, CDR2 FQGTGA. V lost 3 bases and J lost 8; bases outside the gene matches: 7. This CDR3 spans 14 amino acids. For the CDR3, the DNA is TGTGCCAGCAGCTTTCAGGGAGGGGTGGATGAGCAGTTCTTC. Translation: CASSFQGGVDEQFF.

This chain links TRBV7-2 with TRBJ2-7; TRBD1 agrees at 10 bases. This CDR3 spans 15 amino acids. J was trimmed by 3 bases and V by 1 base; bases with no gene match: 3. Germline loops: CDR1 SGHTA, CDR2 FQGNSA. CDR3 DNA: TGTGCCAGCAGCTTAGAGGGGGACAGGGGCTACGAGCAGTACTTC. It specifies CASSLEGDRGYEQYF.

The V call is TRBV5-4, the J call TRBJ2-1; 10 nucleotides match TRBD2. The CDR3 is 16 amino acids. Germline trimming cut 0 bases from V and 4 bases from J; bases unmatched to any gene: 4. CDR1 SGHNT and CDR2 YYREEE come from the germline V gene (reference sequence). The CDR3 nucleotides read TGTGCCAGCAGCTTGGGACCGGGACTAGCGTACAATGAGCAGTTCTTC. It specifies CASSLGPGLAYNEQFF.

This clone was found once. The rearrangement links TRBV4-1 to TRBJ2-5; the D is unclear. The J call could be wrong; TRBJ2-7 is a better fit for the DNA end. Germline loops: CDR1 MGHRA, CDR2 YSYEKL. This CDR3 is built from 14 residues. The CDR3 nucleotides read TGCGCCAGCAGCCAAATAAATTACGCCTACGAGCAGTACTTC. Translated: CASSQINYAYEQYF.

The chain has TRBV11-2 and TRBJ1-2, with TRBD1 matching over 7 bases. V lost 5 bases to trimming and J lost 8 bases; unmatched junction nucleotides: 11. Germline CDR1 is SGHAT and CDR2 is FQNNGV. The CDR3 covers 14 residues. CDR3 DNA sequence: TGTGCCAGCAGCGTACAGGGGTACGGCGCGGGCTACACCTTC. Translation gives CASSVQGYGAGYTF.

This clone showed up just once. This chain links TRBV28 with TRBJ1-2; D is possibly TRBD1 (6 bases). CDR3 length: 16 amino acids. Trimming cost V 1 base and J 8 bases, with 20 bases left between them. Germline CDR1 is MDHEN and CDR2 is SYDVKM. For the CDR3, the DNA is TGTGCCAGCAGTTTATCGTTGCGGGGGCTGCTTTACGGCTACACCTTC. Translation gives CASSLSLRGLLYGYTF.

The chain is built from TRBV19 and TRBJ1-3, with TRBD1 as a possible D gene (6 bases). The V gene's germline CDR1 is LNHDA and CDR2 SQIVND (reference sequence). The CDR3 is 14 residues long. V was shortened by 3 bases and J by 3 bases, with 9 bases between the two germline ends. The CDR3 coding sequence is TGTGCCAGTAGTATCGGACAGCTTGGAAACACCATATATTTT. This gives the protein CASSIGQLGNTIYF. Together with reference TRBV19 and TRBJ1-3, the CDR3 gives the full variable domain: DGGITQSPKYLFRKEGQNVTLSCEQNLNHDAMYWYRQDPGQGLRLIYYSQIVNDFQKGDIAEGYSVSREKKESFPLTVTSAQKNPTAFYLCASSIGQLGNTIYFGEGSWLTVV.

V is TRBV2 and J is TRBJ1-2, with a tentative D call TRBD1 (6 bases). The CDR3 is made up of 12 amino acids. The V and J ends lost 6 bases and 6 bases respectively, with 11 bases between them. Germline V gene data show CDR1 as SNHLY and CDR2 as FYNNEI. Here the CDR3 DNA reads TGTGCCAGCAGCGCGGGGGCAAATGGCTACACCTTC. It codes for CASSAGANGYTF.

J is TRBJ2-5 and V is TRBV5-1; 7 bases agree with TRBD2. Unmatched junction bases numbered 7, after V lost 3 bases and J lost 2 bases. This CDR3 contains 15 residues. Germline loops: CDR1 SGHRS, CDR2 YFSETQ. The CDR3 protein is CASSSPSGGQETQYF. CDR3 nucleotide sequence: TGCGCCAGCAGCTCCCCCTCCGGGGGGCAAGAGACCCAGTACTTC. Complete variable domain (other parts from reference TRBV5-1 and TRBJ2-5): KAGVTQTPRYLIKTRGQQVTLSCSPISGHRSVSWYQQTPGQGLQFLFEYFSETQRNKGNFPGRFSGRQFSNSRSEMNVSTLELGDSALYLCASSSPSGGQETQYFGPGTRLLVL.

V gene TRBV6-6 combines with J gene TRBJ1-1, with D unclear. Trimming took 4 bases from V and 4 from J, leaving 19 bases between them. Germline assignment: CDR1 MNHNY and CDR2 SVGAGI (reference sequence). The CDR3 covers 16 residues. The CDR3 reads CASSLPGGRAGTEAFF. CDR3 DNA: TGTGCCAGCAGTTTACCGGGAGGACGGGCGGGCACTGAAGCTTTCTTT.

The V gene is TRBV2, the J gene TRBJ1-1; D uncertain. CDR1 and CDR2 from the germline V gene are SNHLY and FYNNEI. The germline V and J ends were trimmed by 4 bases and 0 bases, with 9 bases remaining between them. The CDR3 runs 14 residues. Here the CDR3 reads CASSATLVNTEAFF. CDR3 nucleotide sequence: TGTGCCAGCAGTGCTACCCTGGTGAACACTGAAGCTTTCTTT.

This chain joins TRBV9 and TRBJ1-1; TRBD1 matches at 9 bases. Germline assignment: CDR1 SGDLS and CDR2 YYNGEE. The V gene end was trimmed by 1 base and the J gene end by 6 bases; junction bases not matched to a gene: 7. The CDR3 spans 15 residues. CDR3 nucleotide sequence: TGTGCCAGCAGCGTAAGGTCACAGGGGGCATCTGAAGCTTTCTTT. As protein: CASSVRSQGASEAFF.

V and J are TRBV7-8 and TRBJ2-3, with 11 positions matching TRBD1. Germline assignment: CDR1 SGHVS and CDR2 FQNEAQ. The CDR3 totals 15 residues. J gave up 4 bases and V 5 bases, and 5 bases lay outside the gene matches. The CDR3 DNA is TGTGCCAGCAGCCGCGGACAGGGGGCTTCAGATACGCAGTATTTT. Translation: CASSRGQGASDTQYF.